Given below is one T cell receptor (beta chain) in context. The antigen remains unidentified. Measured with immunoSEQ multiplex PCR; TCRdb has only the in-frame clones, and not every one. The table lists 20,000 to 25,000 clones, around 77% of them singletons. These data belong to a study of graft-versus-host responses after intestinal transplantation. Whole-study context: All of the recipients had induction that used anti-thymocyte globulin, then tacrolimus and steroids for two to three years. General study findings and limits: Maximum circulating GvH clone levels tracked with early post-transplant HvG decreases.

Tissue processing of the graft released intraepithelial and lamina propria lymphocytes from it. The CDR3 contains 15 residues. Looked up from germline, CDR1 is SGHNT and CDR2 is YYREEE (reference sequence). The V segment lost 1 base and the J segment 10 bases; nucleotides outside the gene matches: 10. This material consisted of ileum tissue, taken 12 days after intestinal transplant. The TCR sequence derives from a human patient who received an intestinal transplant, so some T cells may come from the graft donor. This chain uses TRBV5-4 with TRBJ2-1; the match to TRBD2 covers 8 bases. Written as DNA, the CDR3 is TGTGCCAGCAGCTTGCGGGGGGGGCTAGCCAACGAGCAGTTCTTC. Its protein is CASSLRGGLANEQFF.